These T cell receptor beta chains were read from a single sample in a study of blood T cell repertoires in COVID-19. The method was immunoSEQ multiplex PCR; TCRdb's version includes in-frame clones alone and lacks a portion of them. The sample lists 52,000 or so clones, 82% occurring once. Sequenced material: peripheral blood. The receptors here all came from a human donor in a cohort sampled during active or convalescent COVID-19. Both conserved end residues are part of each CDR3. The D gene is left open where the match is weak. Size is omitted from some rows. Given values are once, few, many or a class for expanded clones.

clone size	V gene	D gene	J gene	CDR3 DNA	CDR3 protein
-	TRBV27	-	TRBJ2-3	TGTGCCAGCAGTGAATGGGGTGGCGGGATTGGTGATACGCAGTATTTT	CASSEWGGGIGDTQYF
-	TRBV7-9	TRBD2	TRBJ2-1	TGTGCCAGCAGACCCCCGGGACTAGCGGGGGGCGGTGAGCAGTTCTTC	CASRPPGLAGGGEQFF
-	TRBV5-1	-	TRBJ1-4	TGCGCCAGCAGGAGGGCCGGGGGAAGAACTAATGAAAAACTGTTTTTT	CASRRAGGRTNEKLFF
-	TRBV19	TRBD1	TRBJ1-1	TGTGCCAGTAGTTCCCCTGGACAGGCCGGGGGCTATAACACTGAAGCTTTCTTT	CASSSPGQAGGYNTEAFF
-	TRBV6-5	TRBD1	TRBJ1-1	TGTGCCAGCAGGTACGGGACAGGGATAAACACTGAAGCTTTCTTT	CASRYGTGINTEAFF
-	TRBV27	TRBD1	TRBJ1-5	TGTGCCAGCAGACTGACAGGGGTCGGTCAGCCCCAGCATTTT	CASRLTGVGQPQHF
once	TRBV6-5	TRBD1	TRBJ2-5	TGTGCCAGCAGGCCTCCGGGACAGTGGAAAGAGACCCAGTACTTC	CASRPPGQWKETQYF
once	TRBV2	-	TRBJ1-2	TGTGCCAGCAGTGAAGCGGGTAGTTGGGCCGGCTACACCTTC	CASSEAGSWAGYTF
-	TRBV28	-	TRBJ2-7	TGTGCCAGCAGCCAAACGGGGGACGAGCAGTACTTC	CASSQTGDEQYF
-	TRBV3-1/TRBV3-2	-	TRBJ1-5	TGTGCCAGCAGCCCTGCTACCGGTCAGCCCCAGCATTTT	CASSPATGQPQHF
once	TRBV4-1	TRBD2	TRBJ2-5	TGCGCCAGCAGCCAAGATTGGGCTAGCGGGGTGGAGACCCAGTACTTC	CASSQDWASGVETQYF
-	TRBV6-1	-	TRBJ1-3	TGTGCCAGCAGTGCTTTTGGACAGACCCGCTCTGGAAACACCATATATTTT	CASSAFGQTRSGNTIYF
-	TRBV6-5	-	TRBJ2-5	TGTGCCAGCAGTTACGCGGGGCCAAGGGAAGAGACCCAGTACTTC	CASSYAGPREETQYF
-	TRBV11-2	TRBD1	TRBJ2-7	TGTGCCAGCAGTAATTCCGGACAGGCCTCTCCCTACGAGCAGTACTTC	CASSNSGQASPYEQYF
few	TRBV18	-	TRBJ1-1	TGTGCCAGCTCACCTAGCATCCAGGGGAACACTGAAGCTTTCTTT	CASSPSIQGNTEAFF
-	TRBV20-1	TRBD1	TRBJ1-1	TGCAGTGCTCGTGAGGGACAGGGGGATAAAGAAGCTTTCTTT	CSAREGQGDKEAFF
-	TRBV25-1	-	TRBJ1-5	TGTGCCAGCAGTGTAAATAGCAATCAGCCCCAGCATTTT	CASSVNSNQPQHF
-	TRBV6-5	-	TRBJ1-1	TGTGCCAGCAGTTACATCCTTACAGGGAACACTGAAGCTTTCTTT	CASSYILTGNTEAFF
once	TRBV6-5	TRBD2	TRBJ2-7	TGTGCCAGTACCGAGCGGGGACCCCTGGAGCAGTACTTC	CASTERGPLEQYF
-	TRBV7-2	TRBD1	TRBJ1-2	TGTGCCAGCAGCTTAAGGACAGGGGGCGAGTTGTTCACCTTC	CASSLRTGGELFTF
-	TRBV6-2/TRBV6-3	TRBD2	TRBJ2-5	TGTGCCAGCAGTCTTTCTAGCGGGGGGGGCTTTGAGACCCAGTACTTC	CASSLSSGGGFETQYF
few	TRBV30	-	TRBJ2-5	TGTGCCCTCGAGACCCAGTACTTC	CALETQYF
-	TRBV7-2	TRBD1	TRBJ1-5	TGTGCCAGCAGCAAGGGGACAGCCAATCAGCCCCAGCATTTT	CASSKGTANQPQHF
-	TRBV4-2	TRBD2	TRBJ2-3	TGTGCCAGCAGCCAAGTACTAGCGGGCACAGATACGCAGTATTTT	CASSQVLAGTDTQYF
-	TRBV5-6	-	TRBJ2-7	TGTGCCAGCAGCTTGCGTTACGCGACCTACGAGCAGTACTTC	CASSLRYATYEQYF
-	TRBV7-2	TRBD2	TRBJ2-1	TGTGCCAGCAGCCCGGAACTAGCGGGGACGTACAATGAGCAGTTCTTC	CASSPELAGTYNEQFF
few	TRBV9	-	TRBJ1-6	TGTGCCAGCAGCGTAGACAGCTATAATTCACCCCTCCACTTT	CASSVDSYNSPLHF
-	TRBV29-1	TRBD1	TRBJ1-4	TGCAGCGTTGAAGGGACAGGGAACGAAAAACTGTTTTTT	CSVEGTGNEKLFF
once	TRBV27	-	TRBJ1-6	TGTGCCAGCAGTTTAGGATGGGAGAGGGTTGGTTCACCCCTCCACTTT	CASSLGWERVGSPLHF
-	TRBV6-5	-	TRBJ1-6	TGTGCCAGCAGTCCGCAACAGGGCACCAATTCACCCCTCCACTTT	CASSPQQGTNSPLHF
-	TRBV19	TRBD1	TRBJ1-6	TGTGCCAGTAGCTTGAATGACAGGGGTGGCAATTCACCCCTCCACTTT	CASSLNDRGGNSPLHF
once	TRBV5-6	TRBD1	TRBJ1-6	TGTGCCAGCAGCGGAATCGGGACAGGGTGGTCACCCCTCCACTTT	CASSGIGTGWSPLHF
-	TRBV4-3	-	TRBJ1-1	TGCGCCAGCAGCCAAGGGGTGCAGGGGAACACTGAAGCTTTCTTT	CASSQGVQGNTEAFF
-	TRBV7-2	-	TRBJ1-2	TGTGCCAGCAGCTTACAAGGGGATGGCTACACCTTC	CASSLQGDGYTF
-	TRBV7-2	-	TRBJ2-3	TGTGCCAGCAGCGCCTCCGGGCGGGGGCGCACAGATACGCAGTATTTT	CASSASGRGRTDTQYF
-	TRBV28	-	TRBJ1-2	TGTGCCAGCAGTTTTAACCCCAGTACAGGGAGCTATGGCTACACCTTC	CASSFNPSTGSYGYTF
-	TRBV7-3	TRBD1	TRBJ2-3	TGTGCCAGCAGCTTAACTCGGCAGGGGGCAGGATCAGATACGCAGTATTTT	CASSLTRQGAGSDTQYF
-	TRBV19	-	TRBJ1-2	TGTGCCAGTAGTCCTCCGGCGGGGAAAGGCTACACCTTC	CASSPPAGKGYTF
-	TRBV9	TRBD2	TRBJ2-5	TGTGCCAGCAGCGGCGGGGGGGCCGAGGAGACCCAGTACTTC	CASSGGGAEETQYF
-	TRBV25-1	TRBD2	TRBJ2-1	TGTGCCAGCAGTGAGGGACTAGATCCCTACAATGAGCAGTTCTTC	CASSEGLDPYNEQFF
-	TRBV6-5	-	TRBJ2-5	TGTGCCAGCACTCAAGGTGCAGGGGAAGAGACCCAGTACTTC	CASTQGAGEETQYF
few	TRBV6-2/TRBV6-3	-	TRBJ1-4	TGTGCCAGCAGCCCTAGACAGTACTTTAGGGGCTCGAGTACTTTAGATGCAACTAATGAAAAACTGTTTTTT	CASSPRQYFRGSSTLDATNEKLFF
-	TRBV19	-	TRBJ1-4	TGTGCCAGTAGGGGGGACCGGGACATCGGGGAAAAACTGTTTTTT	CASRGDRDIGEKLFF
-	TRBV4-1	-	TRBJ1-1	TGCGCCAGCAGCCCCCCGGGGTTGAACACTGAAGCTTTCTTT	CASSPPGLNTEAFF
once	TRBV11-2	-	TRBJ1-2	TGTGCCAGCAGCCCAAATTGGGGGCCCATTGGCTACACCTTC	CASSPNWGPIGYTF
once	TRBV7-9	TRBD1	TRBJ1-2	TGTGCCAGCAGCCTCGGGACAGGGTTAGCCTATGGCTACACCTTC	CASSLGTGLAYGYTF
-	TRBV12-3/TRBV12-4	-	TRBJ2-7	TGTGCCAGCAGCCGGACAGTAATCGAGCAGTACTTC	CASSRTVIEQYF
few	TRBV4-1	TRBD2	TRBJ2-7	TGCGCCAGCAGCCTTAGCGGGGGGGTTCCCCACGAGCAGTACTTC	CASSLSGGVPHEQYF
-	TRBV5-6	TRBD1	TRBJ1-6	TGTGCCAGCAGTCAGGGGGAAGGCTTGAGATCACCCCTCCACTTT	CASSQGEGLRSPLHF
once	TRBV9	TRBD1	TRBJ1-2	TGTGCCAGCAGCGTTTCAGGACAGGGGGCGGCCTATGGCTACACCTTC	CASSVSGQGAAYGYTF
-	TRBV7-2	-	TRBJ2-3	TGTGCCAGCATCAACCCCGGGACACGCGTTACAGATACGCAGTATTTT	CASINPGTRVTDTQYF
-	TRBV5-1	TRBD2	TRBJ2-7	TGCGCCAGCAGCCGGGGGCGGCTAGCGGGGGCCGCGAGCTCCTACGAGCAGTACTTC	CASSRGRLAGAASSYEQYF
-	TRBV29-1	-	TRBJ1-1	TGCAGCGTTGAAGGGGTGGGGGGCACTGAAGCTTTCTTT	CSVEGVGGTEAFF
-	TRBV18	TRBD1	TRBJ1-6	TGTGCCAGCTCACCGAGCTGGACAGGGAAGAATTCACCCCTCCACTTT	CASSPSWTGKNSPLHF
-	TRBV14	-	TRBJ2-7	TGTGCCAGCAAGAGGGGGTGGGCCAGCGACGAGCAGTACTTC	CASKRGWASDEQYF
-	TRBV23-1	-	TRBJ2-4	TGCGCCAGCAGTCAATCGTCAGGAAACATTCAGTACTTC	CASSQSSGNIQYF
-	TRBV4-1	-	TRBJ1-5	TGCGCCAGCAGCCAATCGGGGGATAACAATCAGCCCCAGCATTTT	CASSQSGDNNQPQHF
few	TRBV29-1	TRBD1	TRBJ1-1	TGCAGCGTTGAGGCAGGGGGCCGCACTGAAGCTTTCTTT	CSVEAGGRTEAFF
-	TRBV27	-	TRBJ2-3	TGTGCCAGCAGTGCCAAACAGATCTACACAGATACGCAGTATTTT	CASSAKQIYTDTQYF
-	TRBV5-1	-	TRBJ2-2	TGCGCCAGCAGCTTGACAGACACCGGGGAGCTGTTTTTT	CASSLTDTGELFF